This T cell receptor beta chain comes out of a study of blood T cell repertoires in COVID-19 (dated by TCRdb to the early 2020s). Study-wide context: Samples covering the acute and convalescent phases of COVID-19 were provided by collaborators in the United States, Italy and Spain. Samples were obtained from the ongoing ImmuneRACE study (first 160 participants) and from 1,200 or so subjects provided by 6 global collaborators. The repertoires were released in a freely available public database meant as a resource for research on the immune response to SARS-CoV-2. The dataset comprised deeply sampled blood TCRbeta repertoires from subjects exposed to, actively infected with, or recovered from COVID-19. Where available, HLA class I and class II types were obtained from metadata supplied by the sample provider rather than from assay-based typing. Sample metadata almost always included a de-identified subject ID, COVID-19 status, age in years and sex. The prospective study material was composed of cDNA or gDNA derived from T cells, B-cell-depleted T cells, or PBMCs. What the research found in general, with its limitations: The amount of clinical and demographic metadata varied by source and participant and was provided uncurated.

Participants in the prospective study were aged roughly 18 to 90 years, lived in 20 to 25 United States geographic areas, and enrolled through a virtual design. In the prospective study, participants were assigned to cohorts based on the clinical history participants reported in a screening survey and a study questionnaire. ImmuneRACE Cohort 3 recovered participants were defined by two consecutive negative NP/OP PCR tests, healthcare professional clearance, or symptom resolution. Mobile phlebotomists in the prospective study collected whole blood, serum and a nasopharyngeal or oropharyngeal swab from every participant. Participants in the prospective study had the option to provide additional blood draws and questionnaires over a 2-month period. Before DNA extraction, prospective study blood samples were shipped either frozen or at room temperature. Concerning this clone itself: Its antigen has not been determined. Per-base quality was not reported, and no clone a single base away is much larger than it.

CDR1 LNHDA and CDR2 SQIVND were looked up in the germline V gene (reference sequence). V is pared back by 3 bases and J by 0 bases, with 9 bases lying between the germline termini. Measured from the cysteine to the phenylalanine, the CDR3 is 15 residues long. Just the 45-base CDR3 DNA is kept, in frame starting at base 1. TCRbeta CDR3 regions were amplified from genomic DNA by means of the immunoSEQ Assay, a bias-controlled multiplex PCR. The original pipeline was this. Within the assay, amplification of reference gene primers was used to estimate how many nucleated cells each sample contained. Sequence reads were collapsed and filtered to measure the absolute abundance of every unique TCRbeta CDR3 rearrangement. For each sample, productive Simpson clonality was calculated by taking the square root of Simpson's diversity index across productive rearrangements. TCRdb stores this immuneACCESS table with in-frame sequences only. Part of the clones is absent; in the studies checked, under half of the shortfall reflects unresolved V genes, and no reason is known for the rest. V and J calls and clone size come straight from that table; D and trimming were deduced from the DNA. This sample gives about 260,000 clones in total; less than 90% of them show up just once. Less than 3% of the sample rests with the top ten.

The clonotype comes from a woman aged 45-65 years who had recovered from COVID-19. The sample was PBMCs or T cells enriched from blood (not recorded which). The chain is assembled from TRBV19 and TRBJ1-3; no D gene can be assigned with confidence. The nucleotide sequence reads TGTGCCAGTAGTATTGTAGCTTTCTCTGGAAACACCATATATTTT. The translation is CASSIVAFSGNTIYF.